This note documents a single TCR beta chain sequence. These data are taken from a study of cytomegalovirus exposure and HLA in healthy donors. CDR1 is SNHLY and CDR2 is FYNNEI in the germline V gene. This CDR3 region has 14 residues. V lost 7 bases to trimming and J lost 1 base, with 13 bases between them. The PCR was carried out with 60 Vbeta primers and 13 Jbeta primers. TCRdb's table, derived via immunoSEQ multiplex PCR, lists solely in-frame clones and lacks some. This sample carries roughly 100,000 clones, roughly four fifths of them seen once, and the ten largest clones take about 3.6%. The V call is TRBV2, the J call TRBJ1-1; no reliable D call. This clonotype was obtained from a man aged 60-69 years in good health and CMV-seronegative. Sequences were obtained from PBMCs. The chain's CDR3 is CASITSQANTEAFF. CDR3 coding DNA: TGTGCCAGCATTACGAGTCAGGCGAACACTGAAGCTTTCTTT.